The 13 T cell receptor beta chains listed next were all sequenced from one sample in a study of blood T cells in healthy people across ages. Through a sample-barcoded 5' primer and a J-beta primer mix, a second PCR was run for roughly 6 to 12 cycles. Via MiXCR, TCRdb re-called the 5' RACE reads, giving one row per CDR3 protein. The repertoire holds about 1.5 million distinct CDR3 sequences, 35% to 45% seen once, with 4% in the top ten. Sequencing used blood. The receptors come from a woman aged 18-35 years in good health.

This clonotype came up once. The rearrangement joins TRBV6-6 to TRBJ1-1; perhaps TRBD1 as D (6 bases). Germline loops: CDR1 MNHNY, CDR2 SVGAGI (reference sequence). This CDR3 region has 15 residues. Trimming took 4 bases from V and 0 from J, leaving 12 bases between them. The CDR3 is CASSSEDRMNTEAFF. The DNA for the CDR3 is TGTGCCAGCAGTTCCGAGGACAGAATGAACACTGAAGCTTTCTTT.

This clonotype was found a few times. The chain uses TRBV6-2 or TRBV6-3 and TRBJ2-1; maybe TRBD1 (5 bases). Germline CDR1 MNHEY, CDR2 SVGEGT. This CDR3 is built from 16 residues. Trimming cost V 7 bases and J 1 base, with 17 bases left between them. Here the CDR3 reads CASNPTFSGSYNEQFF. Written as DNA, the CDR3 is TGTGCCAGCAACCCCACGTTCTCAGGGTCCTACAATGAGCAGTTCTTC.

About this clonotype: Compared with germline, one end of the junction differs, possibly owing to a read error. V usage is TRBV15 and J usage is TRBJ1-2; TRBD1 is a possible D gene (6 bases). This CDR3 has 15 residues. Germline assignment: CDR1 LNHNV and CDR2 YYDKDF (reference sequence). This CDR3 is CATGRDSQGSYGYTF. CDR3 DNA sequence: TGTGCCACCGGCAGAGATAGCCAGGGGAGCTATGGCTACACCTTC.

The V call is TRBV27, the J call TRBJ2-5, with a tentative D call TRBD2 (6 bases). V was pared by 5 bases and J by 2 bases, with 15 bases between. The CDR3 runs 15 residues. CDR1 is MNHEY, CDR2 SMNVEV, per germline (reference sequence). The CDR3 coding sequence is TGTGCCAGCAGTGCCGTAGGAGGGGAACAAGAGACCCAGTACTTC. Protein: CASSAVGGEQETQYF.

The V call is TRBV12-3 or TRBV12-4, the J call TRBJ1-1; maybe TRBD1 (6 bases). Trimming cost V 5 bases and J 1 base, with 20 bases left between them. The CDR3 runs 17 residues. The CDR3 here is CASSTGSLTAWNTEAFF. The CDR3 bases are TGTGCCAGCAGTACAGGGTCCCTCACTGCTTGGAACACTGAAGCTTTCTTT.

This sequence joins TRBV6-6 and TRBJ2-3, with D perhaps TRBD1 (6 bases). The CDR3 length is 15 residues. V was shortened by 7 bases and J by 1 base, with 15 bases between the two germline ends. From germline, CDR1 is MNHNY and CDR2 SVGAGI (reference sequence). As DNA, the CDR3 is TGTGCCAGCATCTTGGGGACACCCCGCACAGATACGCAGTATTTT. Its protein product is CASILGTPRTDTQYF.

This chain joins TRBV12-3 or TRBV12-4 and TRBJ1-2; D perhaps matches TRBD1 (6 bases). V lost 2 bases and J lost 8, with 18 bases in between. The CDR3 extends over 15 amino acids. The CDR3 DNA follows: TGTGCCAGCAGTTTAATACCCAGGGGTGGTTTCGGCTACACCTTC. This sequence encodes CASSLIPRGGFGYTF.

Points on this clonotype: Germline and junction disagree at one end, which may indicate a read error. J is TRBJ1-1 and V is TRBV6-6; D is ambiguous. Germline V lookup: CDR1 MNHNY, CDR2 SVGAGI (reference sequence). The CDR3 extends over 13 amino acids. DNA of the CDR3: TGTGCCAACAGTTACGGAGGGAACACTGAAGCTTTCTTT. Translated: CANSYGGNTEAFF.

This clonotype was seen just once. CDR3 amino acids: CASNGRRTNQPQHF. The CDR3 DNA follows: TGTGCCAGCAACGGTCGGCGGACCAATCAGCCCCAGCATTTT. The V gene is TRBV6-5, the J gene TRBJ1-5; D is undetermined. Deletions cut 7 bases from V and 3 bases from J, with 13 bases between. The CDR3 runs to 14 residues. Per the germline V gene, CDR1 is MNHEY and CDR2 is SVGAGI.

The chain recombines TRBV7-2 with TRBJ2-5; either TRBD1 or TRBD2 may supply D (5 bases each). V was trimmed by 6 bases and J by 6 bases, leaving 20 bases between them. The germline V gene encodes CDR1 SGHTA and CDR2 FQGNSA. The CDR3 is made up of 15 amino acids. CDR3 sequence reads: CASSGAGTGGKTQYF. In nucleotides, the CDR3 is TGTGCCAGCAGTGGGGCGGGCACAGGTGGAAAGACCCAGTACTTC.

This clonotype was picked up many times. The genes are TRBV10-3 and TRBJ2-4; D may be TRBD2 (5 bases). CDR1 is ENHRY and CDR2 is SYGVKD in the germline V gene. Trimming stripped 5 bases from V and 3 bases from J, with 17 bases between. This CDR3 has 16 residues. The CDR3 region is CAISTSGNDVKNIQYF. In nucleotides, the CDR3 is TGTGCCATCAGTACCTCGGGGAATGATGTCAAAAACATTCAGTACTTC.

The V and J genes are TRBV28 and TRBJ2-1; D is possibly TRBD2 (6 bases). This CDR3 region has 16 residues. Deletions cut 2 bases from V and 4 bases from J, with 15 bases between. Germline assignment: CDR1 MDHEN and CDR2 SYDVKM. The CDR3 sequence is CASSLARGVGYNEQFF. DNA for the CDR3: TGTGCCAGCAGTTTAGCCCGCGGGGTGGGGTACAATGAGCAGTTCTTC.

The rearrangement links TRBV28 to TRBJ1-2, with a possible D match to TRBD1 (6 bases). Germline lookup yields CDR1 MDHEN and CDR2 SYDVKM. Trimming cost V 5 bases and J 1 base, with 14 bases left between them. This CDR3 region has 15 residues. The CDR3 loop reads CASSETQGFNYGYTF. CDR3 DNA sequence: TGTGCCAGCAGTGAAACTCAGGGGTTTAACTATGGCTACACCTTC.